Below, 17 T cell receptor beta chains from the same sample are listed, as sequenced in a study of control samples from healthy donors and cancer patients. Using immunoSEQ multiplex PCR, the repertoire was profiled, and TCRdb retains in-frame clones only, with some absent. The sample carries some 79,000 clones, roughly 90% recorded once. Material for sequencing was blood. The receptor source for this set is a woman aged 50 to 60 in good health.

The chain links TRBV28 to TRBJ2-7; 7 nucleotides align to TRBD1. The CDR3 sequence is 13 residues long. The germline gives CDR1 MDHEN, CDR2 SYDVKM. The trim removed 8 bases at V and 2 bases at J, leaving 6 bases unmatched. CDR3 in DNA: TGTGCCAGCGAGGGACAGCCACCCTACGAGCAGTACTTC. It specifies CASEGQPPYEQYF.

The chain recombines TRBV3-1 (or the pseudogene TRBV3-2) with TRBJ2-7; the match to TRBD2 covers 13 bases. CDR3 length: 21 amino acids. V gave up 2 bases and J gave up 7 bases; unmatched junction bases: 23. Germline CDR1 and CDR2: LGHDT and YNNKEL (reference sequence). CDR3 loop: CASSQTITGRLAGGLRREQYF. In DNA form, the CDR3 reads TGTGCCAGCAGCCAAACGATTACCGGAAGACTAGCGGGAGGCCTCAGGAGGGAGCAGTACTTC.

The chain links TRBV28 to TRBJ2-2; tentatively, D is TRBD2 (6 bases). Per the germline V gene, CDR1 is MDHEN and CDR2 is SYDVKM. There are 16 residues in the CDR3. Trimming took 3 bases from V and 7 from J, leaving 18 bases between them. This CDR3 reads CASSLTLAGKVGELFF. The CDR3 bases are TGTGCCAGCAGTTTGACACTGGCGGGAAAAGTCGGGGAGCTGTTTTTT.

This chain connects TRBV28 to TRBJ1-6, with no clear D. V lost 2 bases and J 9 bases, leaving 11 bases between the germline ends. Per the germline V gene, CDR1 is MDHEN and CDR2 is SYDVKM. This CDR3 is built from 14 residues. The CDR3 DNA reads as TGTGCCAGCAGTTTAGACCCAATCGTTTCACCCCTCCACTTT. It codes for CASSLDPIVSPLHF.

V is TRBV14 and J is TRBJ2-5, with a tentative D call TRBD2 (7 bases). Germline V lookup: CDR1 SGHDN, CDR2 FVKESK. Trimming stripped 5 bases from V and 4 bases from J, with 17 bases between. This CDR3 spans 15 amino acids. The CDR3 nucleotides are TGTGCCAGCAGCACCCCCGGGGGGCGCGTAGAGACCCAGTACTTC. Its protein product is CASSTPGGRVETQYF.

This clone has a single count. This rearrangement joins TRBV6-1 to TRBJ1-2; no reliable D call. CDR1 is MNHNS, CDR2 SASEGT, per germline. The CDR3 totals 12 residues. The V end was cut by 1 base, the J end by 7 bases, with 7 bases between. The CDR3 nucleotides are TGTGCCAGCAGTGAAGAAGGGTTTGGCTACACCTTC. Its translation: CASSEEGFGYTF.

DNA of the CDR3: TGTGCCAGCAGCTTATGGGCGACAGGGTCAAAGGAGACCCAGTACTTC. It codes for CASSLWATGSKETQYF. This rearrangement joins TRBV7-2 to TRBJ2-5; 7 bases agree with TRBD1. This CDR3 contains 16 residues. The germline CDR1 and CDR2 sequences are SGHTA and FQGNSA. Unmatched junction bases numbered 11, after V lost 2 bases and J lost 5 bases.

The chain has TRBV5-1 and TRBJ2-2, with D maybe TRBD2 (6 bases). The V gene's germline CDR1 is SGHRS and CDR2 YFSETQ. The CDR3 spans 15 residues. The V end lost 3 bases, the J end lost 2 bases, and 11 bases lay between the germline ends. CDR3 sequence reads: CASSWGLTNTGELFF. The CDR3 nucleotides read TGCGCCAGCAGCTGGGGACTGACTAACACCGGGGAGCTGTTTTTT.

The chain recombines TRBV12-5 with TRBJ1-1, with 7 bases matching TRBD1. This CDR3 region has 15 residues. The ends lost 2 bases at V and 3 bases at J; junction bases unmatched: 6. CDR1 LGHNT and CDR2 FRNRAP come from the germline V gene. The CDR3 DNA follows: TGTGCTAGTGGTTTGCCCGGACAGGTGGACACTGAAGCTTTCTTT. Protein: CASGLPGQVDTEAFF.

This rearrangement joins TRBV5-1 to TRBJ1-4; no clear D gene. The V end lost 1 base, the J end lost 5 bases, and 6 bases lay between the germline ends. Looked up from germline, CDR1 is SGHRS and CDR2 is YFSETQ. The CDR3 loop spans 13 amino acids. CDR3 DNA: TGCGCCAGCAGCTTGTCGGGAAATGAAAAACTGTTTTTT. It specifies CASSLSGNEKLFF.

The chain combines TRBV18 with TRBJ2-3; TRBD2 matches 9 bases. Trimming at V came to 3 bases and at J to 2 bases, leaving 3 bases not matched to a gene. Germline values: CDR1 KGHSH, CDR2 LQKENI. The CDR3 spans 15 residues. CDR3 residues: CASSPKREVTDTQYF. The CDR3 nucleotides are TGTGCCAGCTCACCCAAGCGGGAGGTCACAGATACGCAGTATTTT.

This CDR3 is CASSLTLGQGLGDEQFF. The CDR3 DNA reads TGCGCCAGCAGCTTAACCCTAGGACAGGGGCTAGGTGATGAGCAGTTCTTC. The chain recombines TRBV5-1 with TRBJ2-1; 9 positions match TRBD1. The junction had 14 bases not matched to a gene; V was cut back by 2 bases and J by 8 bases. This CDR3 is built from 17 residues. From germline, CDR1 is SGHRS and CDR2 YFSETQ.

J is TRBJ2-2 and V is TRBV19; no reliable D call. This CDR3 comprises 15 residues. Germline-derived CDR1 and CDR2 are LNHDA and SQIVND (reference sequence). Trimming removed 5 bases from V and 1 base from J, with 11 bases in between. DNA for the CDR3: TGTGCCAGTAGTGTCCAAACAGTGAACACCGGGGAGCTGTTTTTT. Residues: CASSVQTVNTGELFF.

V usage is TRBV4-1 and J usage is TRBJ2-1, with 9 bases fitting TRBD2. The CDR3 is made up of 17 amino acids. CDR1 is MGHRA, CDR2 YSYEKL, per germline. The V gene end was trimmed by 4 bases and the J gene end by 7 bases; junction bases not matched to a gene: 14. CDR3 coding DNA: TGCGCCAGCAGCCGAGGAGGACTAGCGAATCTGGGGAATGAGCAGTTCTTC. It is translated as CASSRGGLANLGNEQFF.

This sequence joins TRBV28 and TRBJ1-2, with no clear D. V lost 7 bases and J lost 3, with 12 bases in between. CDR3 length: 13 residues. Looked up from germline, CDR1 is MDHEN and CDR2 is SYDVKM. The CDR3 nucleotides are TGTGCCAGCACCTCGGGGAGACACTATGGCTACACCTTC. It translates to CASTSGRHYGYTF.

The chain couples TRBV4-2 to TRBJ1-2; 7 positions match TRBD1. The CDR3 has 15 amino acids. CDR1 is LGHNA, CDR2 YNFKEQ, per germline. J was trimmed by 6 bases and V by 1 base; bases with no gene match: 8. The chain's CDR3 is CASSQAGRRGNGYTF. Written as DNA, the CDR3 is TGTGCCAGCAGCCAAGCCGGGCGCAGGGGGAATGGCTACACCTTC.

The gene calls are TRBV11-2 and TRBJ2-7, with TRBD1 matching 9 bases. V shed 5 bases, J shed 3 bases, and the junction held 14 bases outside the gene matches. CDR3 length equals 17 residues. Germline V gives CDR1 SGHAT, CDR2 FQNNGV. The CDR3 bases are TGTGCCAGCAGCCAACGTCCTCCGGGACAGGGAAACTACGAGCAGTACTTC. It codes for CASSQRPPGQGNYEQYF.